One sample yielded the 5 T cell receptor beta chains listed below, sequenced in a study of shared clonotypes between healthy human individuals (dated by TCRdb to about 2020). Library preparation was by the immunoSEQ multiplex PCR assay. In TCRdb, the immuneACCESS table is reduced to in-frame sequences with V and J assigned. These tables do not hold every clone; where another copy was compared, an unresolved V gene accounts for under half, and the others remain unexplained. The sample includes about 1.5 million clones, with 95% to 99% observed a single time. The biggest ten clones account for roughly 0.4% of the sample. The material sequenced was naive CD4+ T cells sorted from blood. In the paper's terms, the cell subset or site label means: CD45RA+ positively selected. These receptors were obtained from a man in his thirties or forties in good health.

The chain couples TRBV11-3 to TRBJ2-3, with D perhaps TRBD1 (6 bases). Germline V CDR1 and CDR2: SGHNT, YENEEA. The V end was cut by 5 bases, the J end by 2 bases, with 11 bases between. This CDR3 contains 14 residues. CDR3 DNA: TGTGCCAGCAGCCAAAGGACAGACACAGATACGCAGTATTTT. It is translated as CASSQRTDTDTQYF.

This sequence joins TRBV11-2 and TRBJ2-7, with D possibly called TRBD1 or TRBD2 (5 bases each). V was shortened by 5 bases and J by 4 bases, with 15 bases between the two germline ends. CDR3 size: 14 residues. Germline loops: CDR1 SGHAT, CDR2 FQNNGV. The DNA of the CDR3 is TGTGCCAGCAGCCTCGGGACCATTGGGTACGAGCAGTACTTC. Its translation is CASSLGTIGYEQYF.

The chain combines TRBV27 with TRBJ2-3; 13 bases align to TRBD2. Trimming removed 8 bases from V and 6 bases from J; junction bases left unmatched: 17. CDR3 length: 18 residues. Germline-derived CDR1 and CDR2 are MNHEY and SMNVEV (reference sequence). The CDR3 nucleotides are TGTGCCAGCCCTTCTTTGCCGGGACTAGCGGGGCTGGGGGATACGCAGTATTTT. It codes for CASPSLPGLAGLGDTQYF.

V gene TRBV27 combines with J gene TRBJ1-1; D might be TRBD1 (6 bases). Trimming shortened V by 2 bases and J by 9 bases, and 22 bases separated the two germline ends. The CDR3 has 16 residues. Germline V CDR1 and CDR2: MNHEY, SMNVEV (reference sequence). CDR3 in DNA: TGTGCCAGCAGTTTACTCTCCCAGGACAGTTTCCTCCAAGCTTTCTTT. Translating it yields CASSLLSQDSFLQAFF.

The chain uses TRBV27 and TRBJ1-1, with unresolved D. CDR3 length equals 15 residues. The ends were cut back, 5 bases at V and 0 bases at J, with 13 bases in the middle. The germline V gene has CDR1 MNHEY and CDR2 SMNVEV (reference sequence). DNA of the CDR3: TGTGCCAGCAGTCCAAGACCAAACATGAACACTGAAGCTTTCTTT. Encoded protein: CASSPRPNMNTEAFF.